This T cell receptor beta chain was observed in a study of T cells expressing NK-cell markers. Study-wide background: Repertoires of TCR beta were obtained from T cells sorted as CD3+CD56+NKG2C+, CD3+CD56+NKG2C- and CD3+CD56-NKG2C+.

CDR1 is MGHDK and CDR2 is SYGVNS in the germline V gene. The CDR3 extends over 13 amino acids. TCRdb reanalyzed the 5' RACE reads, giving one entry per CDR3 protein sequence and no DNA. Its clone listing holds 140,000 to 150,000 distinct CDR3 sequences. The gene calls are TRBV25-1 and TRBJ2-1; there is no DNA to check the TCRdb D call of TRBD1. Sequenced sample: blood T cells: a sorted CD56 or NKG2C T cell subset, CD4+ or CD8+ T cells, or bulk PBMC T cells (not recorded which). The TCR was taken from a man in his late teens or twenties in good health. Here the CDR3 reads CASSWTGGHEQFF.